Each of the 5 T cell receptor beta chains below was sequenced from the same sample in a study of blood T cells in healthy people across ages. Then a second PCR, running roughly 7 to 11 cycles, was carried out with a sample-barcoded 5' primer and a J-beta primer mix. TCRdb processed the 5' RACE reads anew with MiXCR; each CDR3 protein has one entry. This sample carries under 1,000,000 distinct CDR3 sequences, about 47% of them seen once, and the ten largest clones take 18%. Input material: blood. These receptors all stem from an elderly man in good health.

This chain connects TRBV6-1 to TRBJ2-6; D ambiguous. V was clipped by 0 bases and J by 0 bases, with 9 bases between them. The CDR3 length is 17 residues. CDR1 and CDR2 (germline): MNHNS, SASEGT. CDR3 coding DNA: TGTGCCAGCAGTGAAGCCGCCGACCGCTCTGGGGCCAACGTCCTGACTTTC. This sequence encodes CASSEAADRSGANVLTF.

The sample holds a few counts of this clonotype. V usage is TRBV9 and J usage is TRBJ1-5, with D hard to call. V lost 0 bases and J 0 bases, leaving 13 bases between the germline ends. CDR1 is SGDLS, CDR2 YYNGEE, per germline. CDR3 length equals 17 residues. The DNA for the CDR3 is TGTGCCAGCAGCGTAGGTCTGGGAGAGGCTAGCAATCAGCCCCAGCATTTT. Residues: CASSVGLGEASNQPQHF. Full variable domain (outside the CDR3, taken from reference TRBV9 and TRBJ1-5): DSGVTQTPKHLITATGQRVTLRCSPRSGDLSVYWYQQSLDQGLQFLIQYYNGEERAKGNILERFSAQQFPDLHSELNLSSLELGDSALYFCASSVGLGEASNQPQHFGDGTRLSIL.

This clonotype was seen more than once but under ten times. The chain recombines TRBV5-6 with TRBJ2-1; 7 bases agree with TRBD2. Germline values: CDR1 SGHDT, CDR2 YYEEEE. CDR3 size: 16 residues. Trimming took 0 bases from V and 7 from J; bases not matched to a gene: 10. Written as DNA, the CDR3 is TGTGCCAGCAGCTTGGATGTGGGGGAGGGCCCTAATGAGCAGTTCTTC. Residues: CASSLDVGEGPNEQFF. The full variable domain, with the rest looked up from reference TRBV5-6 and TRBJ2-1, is DAGVTQSPTHLIKTRGQQVTLRCSPKSGHDTVSWYQQALGQGPQFIFQYYEEEERQRGNFPDRFSGHQFPNYSSELNVNALLLGDSALYLCASSLDVGEGPNEQFFGPGTRLTVL.

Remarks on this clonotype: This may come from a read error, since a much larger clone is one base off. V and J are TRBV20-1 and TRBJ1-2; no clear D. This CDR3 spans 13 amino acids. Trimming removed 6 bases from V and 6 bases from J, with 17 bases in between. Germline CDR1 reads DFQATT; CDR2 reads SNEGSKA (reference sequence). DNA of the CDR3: TGCAGTGCCTTGGGGTATACGAACCATGGCTACACCTTC. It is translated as CSALGYTNHGYTF.

The CDR3 loop is CASTLGGDSYNEQYF. CDR3 DNA sequence: TGTGCCAGCACCTTGGGGGGGGACTCCTACAATGAGCAGTACTTC. The rearrangement uses TRBV7-2 and TRBJ2-1, with 7 bases that match TRBD2. With the DNA end fitting TRBJ2-7 better, the J assignment may be wrong. This CDR3 contains 15 residues. The V gene's germline CDR1 is SGHTA and CDR2 FQGNSA.